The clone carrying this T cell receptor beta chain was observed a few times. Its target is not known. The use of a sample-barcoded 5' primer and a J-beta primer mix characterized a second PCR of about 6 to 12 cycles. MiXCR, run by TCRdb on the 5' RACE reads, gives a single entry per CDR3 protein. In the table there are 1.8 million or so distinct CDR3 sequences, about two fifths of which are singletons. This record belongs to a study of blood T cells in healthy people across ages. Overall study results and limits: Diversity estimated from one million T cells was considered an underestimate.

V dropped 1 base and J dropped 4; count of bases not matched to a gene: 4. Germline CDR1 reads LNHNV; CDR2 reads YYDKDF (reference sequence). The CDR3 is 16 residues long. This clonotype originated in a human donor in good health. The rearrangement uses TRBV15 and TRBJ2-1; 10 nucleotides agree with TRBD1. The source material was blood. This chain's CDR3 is CATSRGAGQGYNEQFF. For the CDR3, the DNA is TGTGCCACCAGCAGAGGAGCGGGACAGGGGTACAATGAGCAGTTCTTC.